Listed here are 15 T cell receptor beta chains from one sample, sequenced in a study of blood T cell repertoires in COVID-19. The repertoire was sequenced with immunoSEQ multiplex PCR; TCRdb's copy has only in-frame clones and lacks some. In the table there are 130,000 or so clones, 70% to 90% of which are singletons. Input material: peripheral blood. Receptors originate from a woman aged 55-70 years with acute or convalescent COVID-19.

The rearrangement uses TRBV5-8 and TRBJ1-1; 11 nucleotides line up with TRBD1. The CDR3 loop spans 14 amino acids. V was pared by 4 bases and J by 3 bases, with 2 bases of the junction left unmatched. From germline, CDR1 is SGHTS and CDR2 YDEGEE. For the CDR3, the DNA is TGTGCCAGCAGCAAGGACAGGGGGCACACTGAAGCTTTCTTT. The encoded protein is CASSKDRGHTEAFF.

The gene calls are TRBV28 and TRBJ2-7; 8 nucleotides align to TRBD2. Germline CDR1 is MDHEN and CDR2 is SYDVKM. This CDR3 is built from 15 residues. Losses at the gene ends were 3 bases for V and 1 base for J; bases not matched to a gene: 5. CDR3 amino acids: CASSLGGGPSYEQYF. In nucleotides, the CDR3 is TGTGCCAGCAGTTTGGGCGGGGGGCCTTCCTACGAGCAGTACTTC.

V is TRBV15 and J is TRBJ2-7, with 10 nucleotides matching TRBD1. The CDR3 extends over 18 amino acids. V lost 3 bases, J lost 1 base, and 12 bases stayed unmatched. Germline V gives CDR1 LNHNV, CDR2 YYDKDF (reference sequence). The CDR3 loop is CATSRRGPGTGVSYEQYF. The CDR3, as DNA: TGTGCCACCAGCAGGAGGGGCCCCGGGACAGGGGTTTCCTACGAGCAGTACTTC.

This chain joins TRBV27 and TRBJ1-6; D is perhaps TRBD1 (5 bases). Trimming left V 10 bases short and J 0 bases short, with 13 bases between. The length of the CDR3 is 15 residues. Germline CDR1 is MNHEY and CDR2 is SMNVEV (reference sequence). The CDR3 sequence: CATRDSSSYNSPLHF. CDR3 nucleotides: TGTGCCACCCGGGACTCCAGCTCCTATAATTCACCCCTCCACTTT.

The rearrangement uses TRBV15 and TRBJ2-2; D possibly corresponds to TRBD1 (6 bases). Germline V gene lookup returns CDR1 LNHNV and CDR2 YYDKDF (reference sequence). The V end was cut by 8 bases, the J end by 3 bases, with 10 bases between. The CDR3 is 13 residues long. CDR3 DNA: TGTGCCACCGAACAGGGATACACCGGGGAGCTGTTTTTT. Encoded protein: CATEQGYTGELFF. Using reference TRBV15 and TRBJ2-2 for the parts outside the CDR3, the full variable domain is DAMVIQNPRYQVTQFGKPVTLSCSQTLNHNVMYWYQQKSSQAPKLLFHYYDKDFNNEADTPDNFQSRRPNTSFCFLDIRSPGLGDTAMYLCATEQGYTGELFFGEGSRLTVL.

The chain joins TRBV27 to TRBJ1-1, with 10 bases lining up with TRBD1. The germline CDR1 and CDR2 sequences are MNHEY and SMNVEV (reference sequence). The V gene end was trimmed by 4 bases and the J gene end by 4 bases; junction bases not matched to a gene: 3. The CDR3 has 14 amino acids. The CDR3 DNA is TGTGCCAGCAGTTCGGACAGGGGGGTCACTGAAGCTTTCTTT. It specifies CASSSDRGVTEAFF.

The chain combines TRBV28 with TRBJ1-2, with 10 positions matching TRBD1. The CDR3 has 13 amino acids. Germline V gene sequence: CDR1 MDHEN, CDR2 SYDVKM. After removal of 5 bases from V and 7 bases from J, the junction contained 4 bases not matched to a gene. The CDR3 loop is CASSHRQGAGYTF. CDR3 DNA sequence: TGTGCCAGCAGTCATCGACAGGGGGCTGGCTACACCTTC.

The chain is built from TRBV7-2 and TRBJ2-2; TRBD2 matches at 10 bases. The CDR3 spans 15 residues. Germline values: CDR1 SGHTA, CDR2 FQGNSA. V was pared by 3 bases and J by 4 bases, with 2 bases of the junction left unmatched. The CDR3 loop is CASSFSGGATGELFF. The CDR3 coding sequence is TGTGCCAGCAGCTTCAGCGGGGGGGCCACCGGGGAGCTGTTTTTT. Full variable domain (remainder filled in from reference TRBV7-2 and TRBJ2-2): GAGVSQSPSNKVTEKGKDVELRCDPISGHTALYWYRQSLGQGLEFLIYFQGNSAPDKSGLPSDRFSAERTGGSVSTLTIQRTQQEDSAVYLCASSFSGGATGELFFGEGSRLTVL.

The chain is built from TRBV15 and TRBJ1-4; TRBD1 matches at 8 bases. Losses at the gene ends were 1 base for V and 3 bases for J; bases not matched to a gene: 7. Germline lookup yields CDR1 LNHNV and CDR2 YYDKDF (reference sequence). CDR3 length: 17 residues. CDR3 loop: CATSRGGRGPANEKLFF. The CDR3 DNA follows: TGTGCCACCAGCAGAGGGGGCAGGGGGCCTGCTAATGAAAAACTGTTTTTT.

This chain joins TRBV6-5 and TRBJ1-6, with TRBD1 identical over 8 bases. The junction had 6 bases not matched to a gene; V was cut back by 5 bases and J by 6 bases. The length of the CDR3 is 15 residues. Germline values: CDR1 MNHEY, CDR2 SVGAGI. This CDR3 reads CASSRTGLGNSPLHF. For the CDR3, the DNA is TGTGCCAGCAGTAGGACAGGGTTGGGTAATTCACCCCTCCACTTT.

V gene TRBV28 combines with J gene TRBJ1-1; D call uncertain. CDR1 and CDR2 (germline): MDHEN, SYDVKM. V was cut by 6 bases and J by 3 bases, with 11 bases left in between. There are 13 residues in the CDR3. The CDR3 spells CASSRAYDTEAFF. The CDR3 DNA follows: TGTGCCAGCAGCAGAGCGTACGACACTGAAGCTTTCTTT.

CDR3 sequence reads: CASSLGALDTQYF. The CDR3 DNA reads TGCGCCAGCAGCTTGGGAGCGCTGGATACGCAGTATTTT. The chain uses TRBV5-1 and TRBJ2-3, with D unresolved. The germline V gene encodes CDR1 SGHRS and CDR2 YFSETQ. This CDR3 is built from 13 residues. Between the trimmed V and J ends, which lost 0 bases and 6 bases, there was a span of 8 bases.

The CDR3 nucleotides are TGTGCCAGAAGCTTGGAAGTAACAGGGGATCAGCCCCAGCATTTT. Translating gives CARSLEVTGDQPQHF. V usage is TRBV5-3 and J usage is TRBJ1-5, with 7 bases lining up with TRBD1. TRBV5-3 is assigned to the ORF class and has an uncertain function. V was clipped by 0 bases and J by 5 bases; unmatched bases: 5. The CDR3 loop spans 15 amino acids.

The chain recombines TRBV19 with TRBJ1-1; 9 bases are shared with TRBD1. The V gene end was trimmed by 4 bases and the J gene end by 4 bases; junction bases not matched to a gene: 7. The CDR3 extends over 15 amino acids. CDR1 and CDR2 (germline): LNHDA, SQIVND (reference sequence). CDR3 region: CASSTGTGGLTEAFF. CDR3 nucleotides: TGTGCCAGTAGTACCGGAACAGGGGGCCTCACTGAAGCTTTCTTT.

This clone was seen only once. The CDR3: CASSLGTSYTGELFF. In DNA form, the CDR3 reads TGTGCCAGCAGCCTCGGGACTAGTTATACCGGGGAGCTGTTTTTT. The chain employs TRBV9 and TRBJ2-2; TRBD2 aligns across 8 bases. In germline, CDR1 is SGDLS, CDR2 YYNGEE. The CDR3 loop spans 15 amino acids. Trimming at V came to 4 bases and at J to 5 bases, leaving 7 bases not matched to a gene.